Included here is one TCR beta chain sequence, with context. Its target is unknown. TCRdb's table, derived via immunoSEQ multiplex PCR, lists solely in-frame clones and lacks some. This sample has 85,000 to 130,000 clones, with roughly 88% found just once. The data originate from a study of T cell responses to AZD1222 COVID-19 vaccine. Study background: The study pooled second doses at about 4 or about 12 weeks.

Study observations and caveats: Spike-specific TCR breadth and depth went up after people got two AZD1222 doses. Spike was spanned by vaccine-associated CD4 TCRs, which were dominant at 160-218 and 743-854.

Per the germline V gene, CDR1 is LNHDA and CDR2 is SQIVND (reference sequence). The CDR3 is 14 residues long. V lost 4 bases and J 0 bases, leaving 9 bases between the germline ends. This clonotype originated in an adult in good health. The chain recombines TRBV19 with TRBJ1-2; a weak D match, TRBD1 (5 bases). The sample was peripheral blood, taken on day 0 of AZD1222 vaccination. The CDR3 loop is CASSRTQSNYGYTF. The CDR3 DNA reads as TGTGCCAGTAGTAGGACACAGTCTAACTATGGCTACACCTTC.